This TCR beta chain comes out of a study of cytomegalovirus exposure and HLA in healthy donors. The PCR made use of 60 Vbeta and 13 Jbeta primers. Assay: immunoSEQ multiplex PCR; the TCRdb copy retains only in-frame clones and omits some. The sample lists fewer than 150,000 clones, around 72% occurring once. Study results and limitations: TRBV6-2, TRBV6-3 and some other V segments were excluded as indistinguishable. Association with HLA alleles at 0.05 false discovery rate was found for around 17,000 TCR beta sequences in a later analysis. Relative to the approximately 680-donor mean, N-insertions were reportedly fewer in an Asian-associated ancestry cluster in a later analysis.

Germline V lookup: CDR1 MNHNS, CDR2 SASEGT. The CDR3 is 13 residues long. Trimming removed 9 bases from V and 8 bases from J, with 16 bases in between. To note about this clone: What it recognizes is unknown.

The sequencing sample was made of PBMCs. V is TRBV6-1 and J is TRBJ1-4, with a tentative D call TRBD1 (6 bases). This clonotype was obtained from a human donor in good health. The CDR3: CASKPQGREKLFF. The DNA for the CDR3 is TGTGCCAGTAAGCCACAGGGAAGAGAAAAACTGTTTTTT.